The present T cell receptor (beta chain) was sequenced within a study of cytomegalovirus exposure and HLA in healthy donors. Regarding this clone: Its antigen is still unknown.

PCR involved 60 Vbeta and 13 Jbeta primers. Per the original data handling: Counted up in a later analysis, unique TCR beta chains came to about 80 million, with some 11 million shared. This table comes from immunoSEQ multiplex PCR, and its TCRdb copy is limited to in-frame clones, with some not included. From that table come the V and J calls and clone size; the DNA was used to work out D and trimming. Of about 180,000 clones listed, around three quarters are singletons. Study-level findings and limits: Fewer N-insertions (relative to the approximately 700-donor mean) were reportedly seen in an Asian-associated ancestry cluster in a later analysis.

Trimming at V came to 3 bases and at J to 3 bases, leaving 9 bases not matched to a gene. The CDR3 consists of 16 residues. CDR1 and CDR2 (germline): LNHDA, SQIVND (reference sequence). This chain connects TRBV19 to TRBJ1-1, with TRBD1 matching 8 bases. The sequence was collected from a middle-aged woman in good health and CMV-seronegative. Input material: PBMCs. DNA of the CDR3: TGTGCCAGTAGTATCCCAACCGGGACAGGACACACTGAAGCTTTCTTT. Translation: CASSIPTGTGHTEAFF.